This T cell receptor (beta chain) appears in the sequencing data of a study of beta chain features in type 1 diabetes. Of the isolated RNA, all was reverse transcribed, and so the sequenced material was expressed TCRB transcripts. Produced via immunoSEQ multiplex PCR; TCRdb's table is partial and in-frame only. The sample has fewer than 150,000 clones; less than 9% are singletons. This clone has ten or more counts. This receptor was taken from a woman aged 30 to 39 in good health. Sequencing used central memory CD4+ T cells from blood.

Here the CDR3 reads CASSSGLAGDNEQFF. DNA of the CDR3: TGTGCCAGCTCATCGGGACTAGCGGGGGACAATGAGCAGTTCTTC. The chain is built from TRBV18 and TRBJ2-1; 14 bases map to TRBD2. The CDR3 contains 15 residues. Unmatched junction bases numbered 2, after V lost 5 bases and J lost 5 bases. CDR1 is KGHSH and CDR2 is LQKENI in the germline V gene.